Listed here are 8 T cell receptor beta chains from one sample, sequenced in a study of T-cell memory formation after mild COVID-19. TCRdb recomputed calls from the 5' RACE reads with MiXCR, one row per CDR3 protein. The data show roughly 610,000 distinct CDR3 sequences, with about 18% seen just once and roughly 7.7% held by the top ten. The sequenced material came from PBMCs or a T cell subset sorted from them (not recorded which). The receptors here all came from an adult woman who had mild COVID-19 (a few samples of this study predate the infection). Cell type and time point are not known.

The rearrangement uses TRBV6-5 and TRBJ2-7; 7 bases fit TRBD2. The CDR3 covers 15 residues. CDR1 and CDR2 from the germline V gene are MNHEY and SVGAGI. The trim removed 6 bases at V and 5 bases at J, leaving 13 bases unmatched. CDR3 nucleotides: TGTGCCAGCAGGGGTGATGGACTAGAATCCCACGAGCAGTACTTC. Protein: CASRGDGLESHEQYF.

Ten or more counts support this clonotype. The J gene is TRBJ2-6, the V gene TRBV6-6; D remains unclear. Germline-derived CDR1 and CDR2 are MNHNY and SVGAGI (reference sequence). CDR3 length equals 14 residues. The germline V and J ends were trimmed by 2 bases and 0 bases, with 2 bases remaining between them. The CDR3 reads CASSYDSGANVLTF. CDR3 coding DNA: TGTGCCAGCAGTTACGACTCTGGGGCCAACGTCCTGACTTTC.

This clonotype was counted between two and nine times. The V and J genes are TRBV30 and TRBJ1-3, with D unclear. Germline CDR1 and CDR2: GTSNPN and SVGIG (reference sequence). The CDR3 runs to 13 residues. The V gene lost 2 bases and the J gene lost 12 bases, with 17 bases spanning the gap. The CDR3 nucleotides read TGTGCCTGGAGTCCCTCGGCCACTCGGCACATATATTTT. Its translation is CAWSPSATRHIYF.

This clonotype was picked up a small number of times. The chain employs TRBV7-9 and TRBJ2-5; 9 bases align to TRBD1. The CDR3 sequence is 15 residues long. Trimming removed 5 bases from V and 5 bases from J; junction bases left unmatched: 9. Looked up from germline, CDR1 is SEHNR and CDR2 is FQNEAQ (reference sequence). The CDR3 here is CASSGTGLSGETQYF. CDR3 bases: TGTGCCAGCAGCGGGACAGGGCTTTCGGGGGAGACCCAGTACTTC.

In its sample, this clonotype was seen a few times. The CDR3, as DNA: TGTGCCAGCAGCTCCCTGGGGGGACGGGACGGATACTACGAGCAGTACTTC. Its protein product is CASSSLGGRDGYYEQYF. The gene calls are TRBV7-9 and TRBJ2-7, with a tentative D call TRBD2 (6 bases). The V end was cut by 4 bases, the J end by 3 bases, with 22 bases between. The length of the CDR3 is 17 residues. Germline V gives CDR1 SEHNR, CDR2 FQNEAQ (reference sequence). Together with reference TRBV7-9 and TRBJ2-7, the CDR3 gives the full variable domain: DTGVSQNPRHKITKRGQNVTFRCDPISEHNRLYWYRQTLGQGPEFLTYFQNEAQLEKSRLLSDRFSAERPKGSFSTLEIQRTEQGDSAMYLCASSSLGGRDGYYEQYFGPGTRLTVT.

V usage is TRBV7-9 and J usage is TRBJ1-3; D might be TRBD1 (6 bases). V lost 5 bases and J lost 0, with 17 bases in between. CDR1 is SEHNR and CDR2 is FQNEAQ in the germline V gene (reference sequence). This CDR3 region has 17 residues. The CDR3 protein is CASSIRGGGVSGNTIYF. The CDR3 nucleotides read TGTGCCAGCAGCATCCGAGGGGGGGGTGTCTCTGGAAACACCATATATTTT.

This clonotype was seen a few times. The V and J genes are TRBV20-1 and TRBJ2-2; D not certain. The CDR3 is 13 residues long. CDR1 and CDR2 (germline): DFQATT, SNEGSKA (reference sequence). The ends were cut back, 6 bases at V and 2 bases at J, with 10 bases in the middle. As DNA, the CDR3 is TGCAGTGCCCTTCTACCTAACACCGGGGAGCTGTTTTTT. Translating gives CSALLPNTGELFF.

V and J are TRBV5-5 and TRBJ2-2; 10 nucleotides line up with TRBD1. After removal of 5 bases from V and 3 bases from J, the junction contained 4 bases not matched to a gene. Germline lookup yields CDR1 SGHKS and CDR2 YYEKEE (reference sequence). The CDR3 length is 15 residues. As DNA, the CDR3 is TGTGCCAGCAGTCGAGGGACAGGGGACACCGGGGAGCTGTTTTTT. Its protein product is CASSRGTGDTGELFF.